These 17 T cell receptor beta chains share one sample of origin, sequenced in a study of cytomegalovirus exposure and HLA in healthy donors. The PCR made use of 60 Vbeta and 13 Jbeta primers. The assay was immunoSEQ multiplex PCR, and TCRdb's table has in-frame clones only and misses some. The sample yields approximately 120,000 clones, roughly 10% seen once. Sequenced: PBMCs. The receptor set was obtained from a woman aged 18-29 years in good health and CMV-seropositive.

In its sample, this clone was seen a few times. The chain couples TRBV5-1 to TRBJ2-7; TRBD2 is a possible D gene (5 bases). CDR3 length: 13 amino acids. Germline CDR1 reads SGHRS; CDR2 reads YFSETQ. V lost 5 bases and J 2 bases, leaving 11 bases between the germline ends. The CDR3 DNA reads as TGCGCCAGCAGAGCGGACGGGGCCTACGAGCAGTACTTC. Translating gives CASRADGAYEQYF.

This clone has more than one count but fewer than ten. J is TRBJ2-7 and V is TRBV7-9, with no clear D. Germline V gene data show CDR1 as SEHNR and CDR2 as FQNEAQ (reference sequence). The V gene lost 5 bases and the J gene lost 6 bases, with 8 bases spanning the gap. CDR3 length: 11 amino acids. Here the CDR3 reads CASSLSIEQYF. CDR3 DNA: TGTGCCAGCAGCCTAAGTATCGAGCAGTACTTC.

There are a few counts of this clone. CDR3 in DNA: TGTGCCAGTAGTATAGGGACAGGGGGGCAGCCCCAGCATTTT. Translated: CASSIGTGGQPQHF. The chain joins TRBV19 to TRBJ1-5; the match to TRBD1 covers 10 bases. The CDR3 is 14 residues long. J gave up 7 bases and V 1 base, and 1 base lay outside the gene matches. Germline V gene data show CDR1 as LNHDA and CDR2 as SQIVND (reference sequence).

This clone has only a few counts. The chain recombines TRBV18 with TRBJ1-4; unclear D gene. Trimming cost V 3 bases and J 0 bases, with 8 bases left between them. The germline gives CDR1 KGHSH, CDR2 LQKENI. The CDR3 is made up of 15 amino acids. The CDR3, as DNA: TGTGCCAGCTCACCGGACGGGACAACTAATGAAAAACTGTTTTTT. This codes for CASSPDGTTNEKLFF.

This clone appeared once. The chain employs TRBV19 and TRBJ2-3; 9 bases line up with TRBD2. CDR1 is LNHDA and CDR2 is SQIVND in the germline V gene (reference sequence). The CDR3 extends over 14 amino acids. V dropped 5 bases and J dropped 5; count of bases not matched to a gene: 5. DNA of the CDR3: TGTGCCAGTAGTCCTATAGCGGGAGTAGATACGCAGTATTTT. Encoded protein: CASSPIAGVDTQYF.

A few counts support this clone. The chain combines TRBV5-4 with TRBJ1-2, with TRBD1 matching over 7 bases. The germline gives CDR1 SGHNT, CDR2 YYREEE (reference sequence). The length of the CDR3 is 13 residues. Trimming removed 7 bases from V and 4 bases from J; junction bases left unmatched: 7. DNA for the CDR3: TGTGCCAGCGGCGGGACAGACATCTATGGCTACACCTTC. This gives the protein CASGGTDIYGYTF.

This clone was seen a few times. This chain connects TRBV28 to TRBJ2-2, with a weak D call TRBD2 (6 bases). The V and J ends lost 9 bases and 1 base respectively, with 18 bases between them. Germline V lookup: CDR1 MDHEN, CDR2 SYDVKM. There are 16 residues in the CDR3. CDR3 DNA: TGTGCCAGTCTTAAGCATGGAGGGCTGAACACCGGGGAGCTGTTTTTT. This sequence encodes CASLKHGGLNTGELFF.

This clone was recorded a few times. The CDR3 region is CASRTGGSWVSGANVLTF. In nucleotides, the CDR3 is TGTGCCAGCAGGACAGGGGGAAGTTGGGTCTCTGGGGCCAACGTCCTGACTTTC. The chain uses TRBV27 and TRBJ2-6; 9 bases are shared with TRBD1. There are 18 residues in the CDR3. The germline V gene has CDR1 MNHEY and CDR2 SMNVEV (reference sequence). The junction had 9 bases not matched to a gene; V was cut back by 6 bases and J by 0 bases.

The gene calls are TRBV7-2 and TRBJ2-7; 8 nucleotides align to TRBD2. The length of the CDR3 is 14 residues. Germline CDR1 reads SGHTA; CDR2 reads FQGNSA. The V gene end was trimmed by 5 bases and the J gene end by 6 bases; junction bases not matched to a gene: 9. Here the CDR3 DNA reads TGTGCCAGCAGCCCCGGACTAGCTTCGGTCGAGCAGTACTTC. Translated: CASSPGLASVEQYF.

The rearrangement uses TRBV6-6 and TRBJ2-7; unclear D gene. Between the trimmed V and J ends, which lost 6 bases and 9 bases, there was a span of 15 bases. The CDR3 sequence is 12 residues long. Germline-derived CDR1 and CDR2 are MNHNY and SVGAGI (reference sequence). Here the CDR3 DNA reads TGTGCCAGCAGCCCTACCACTCGCGGGCAGTACTTC. Translated: CASSPTTRGQYF.

This clone was recorded a few times. The chain couples TRBV6-1 to TRBJ1-5; D is unresolved. The CDR3 extends over 13 amino acids. The V gene lost 8 bases and the J gene lost 5 bases, with 13 bases spanning the gap. Looked up from germline, CDR1 is MNHNS and CDR2 is SASEGT. Here the CDR3 DNA reads TGTGCCAGCGAGCCAGGATTAGATCAGCCCCAGCATTTT. This sequence encodes CASEPGLDQPQHF.

This chain links TRBV29-1 with TRBJ1-1; D is unclear. V was cut by 7 bases and J by 2 bases, with 17 bases left in between. Germline V lookup: CDR1 SQVTM, CDR2 ANQGSEA. The CDR3 sequence is 14 residues long. CDR3 sequence: CSAPKFGGNTEAFF. CDR3 in DNA: TGCAGCGCCCCCAAATTCGGCGGAAACACTGAAGCTTTCTTT.

This clone was picked up a small number of times. The CDR3 nucleotides read TGCGCCAGCGCCCCTCGACAGGGACTTCAAGAGACCCAGTACTTC. It specifies CASAPRQGLQETQYF. The rearrangement joins TRBV5-1 to TRBJ2-5, with TRBD1 as a possible D gene (7 bases). This CDR3 spans 15 amino acids. V was trimmed by 7 bases and J by 2 bases, leaving 18 bases between them. CDR1 is SGHRS and CDR2 is YFSETQ in the germline V gene.

The chain has TRBV5-1 and TRBJ1-1; D ambiguous. The V end lost 4 bases, the J end lost 5 bases, and 12 bases lay between the germline ends. The CDR3 sequence is 13 residues long. From germline, CDR1 is SGHRS and CDR2 YFSETQ. This chain's CDR3 is CASSIGLGTEAFF. CDR3 in DNA: TGCGCCAGCAGCATTGGACTTGGTACTGAAGCTTTCTTT.

This clone was observed a few times. Other DNA sequences in the same sample also yield this CDR3. This chain joins TRBV2 and TRBJ2-1; D might be TRBD2 (6 bases). The CDR3 extends over 15 amino acids. Germline V gene sequence: CDR1 SNHLY, CDR2 FYNNEI. Trimming took off 3 bases at V and 0 bases at J, with 9 bases between the two ends. The CDR3 here is CASSDSGGSYNEQFF. The CDR3, as DNA: TGTGCCAGCAGTGACTCCGGGGGCTCCTACAATGAGCAGTTCTTC. The variable domain in full, with the rest retrieved from reference TRBV2 and TRBJ2-1, is EPEVTQTPSHQVTQMGQEVILRCVPISNHLYFYWYRQILGQKVEFLVSFYNNEISEKSEIFDDQFSVERPDGSNFTLKIRSTKLEDSAMYFCASSDSGGSYNEQFFGPGTRLTVL.

This chain links TRBV18 with TRBJ1-2; possible D gene TRBD1, 6 bases. CDR3 length equals 15 residues. Germline V gene lookup returns CDR1 KGHSH and CDR2 LQKENI. V shed 3 bases and J shed 3 bases, with 14 bases lying between them. The CDR3 coding sequence is TGTGCCAGCTCACCCTACAATCCAGGGGACTATGGCTACACCTTC. It encodes CASSPYNPGDYGYTF.

The V gene is TRBV19, the J gene TRBJ1-5; tentatively, D is TRBD1 (5 bases). CDR1 is LNHDA, CDR2 SQIVND, per germline (reference sequence). The CDR3 loop spans 14 amino acids. V lost 8 bases and J lost 2, with 13 bases in between. CDR3 DNA: TGTGCCAGTGCACCCCAGGGTGGCAATCAGCCCCAGCATTTT. This sequence encodes CASAPQGGNQPQHF.